This entry lists 21 T cell receptor beta chains sequenced from one sample in a study of cytomegalovirus exposure and HLA in healthy donors. Amplification used 60 Vbeta primers and 13 Jbeta primers. Libraries were prepared by immunoSEQ multiplex PCR; TCRdb keeps only in-frame clonotypes and omits some of them. This sample carries about 100,000 clones, about 9.4% of them seen once, and the ten largest clones take 5.8%. Sequencing used PBMCs. These receptors all stem from a man aged 40-50 years in good health and CMV-seropositive.

A few counts support this clone. The chain is built from TRBV6-6 and TRBJ1-1; D is unclear. With 2 bases removed from V and 5 bases from J, the gap between germline ends came to 6 bases. The CDR3 extends over 12 amino acids. Germline loops: CDR1 MNHNY, CDR2 SVGAGI (reference sequence). CDR3 amino acids: CASSYGSTEAFF. The CDR3 DNA follows: TGTGCCAGCAGTTACGGGAGTACTGAAGCTTTCTTT.

The chain carries TRBV28 and TRBJ2-1; TRBD1 matches 8 bases. This CDR3 is 18 amino acids long. Germline CDR1 reads MDHEN; CDR2 reads SYDVKM. J was trimmed by 0 bases and V by 3 bases; bases with no gene match: 10. The CDR3 DNA follows: TGTGCCAGCAGTTTGCCAGGGGGCATGACCCTCTCCTACAATGAGCAGTTCTTC. It encodes CASSLPGGMTLSYNEQFF.

This chain links TRBV5-1 with TRBJ1-4, with D hard to call. Per the germline V gene, CDR1 is SGHRS and CDR2 is YFSETQ. The CDR3 runs 12 residues. V lost 1 base and J 8 bases, leaving 6 bases between the germline ends. The CDR3 loop reads CASSLSGEKLFF. Here the CDR3 DNA reads TGCGCCAGCAGCTTGTCGGGGGAAAAACTGTTTTTT.

By frequency in the sample, this clone is medium-sized. The V gene is TRBV28, the J gene TRBJ2-1; TRBD2 matches 8 bases. With V trimmed by 5 bases and J by 3 bases, 6 bases remained unmatched. CDR1 and CDR2 from the germline V gene are MDHEN and SYDVKM. CDR3 length: 15 residues. CDR3: CASSIPAGDYNEQFF. The CDR3 DNA reads as TGTGCCAGCAGTATTCCAGCGGGAGACTACAATGAGCAGTTCTTC.

The V call is TRBV29-1, the J call TRBJ2-1; 10 bases line up with TRBD2. CDR3 length: 15 amino acids. Trimming removed 7 bases from V and 4 bases from J; junction bases left unmatched: 10. CDR1 is SQVTM, CDR2 ANQGSEA, per germline. CDR3 sequence: CSEVSGTSAYNEQFF. The CDR3 nucleotides are TGCAGCGAAGTCTCCGGGACTAGCGCGTACAATGAGCAGTTCTTC.

This clone was observed a few times. Other nucleotide sequences from this sample produce the same CDR3. J is TRBJ2-3 and V is TRBV5-1; the D gene is possibly TRBD1 (5 bases). V was clipped by 2 bases and J by 0 bases, with 10 bases between them. The CDR3 has 15 residues. Germline V CDR1 and CDR2: SGHRS, YFSETQ. The CDR3 reads CASSFKGSSTDTQYF. The CDR3 nucleotides read TGCGCCAGCAGCTTTAAGGGGTCAAGCACAGATACGCAGTATTTT.

This chain joins TRBV11-2 and TRBJ2-7; 14 nucleotides align to TRBD2. The CDR3 has 17 amino acids. In germline, CDR1 is SGHAT, CDR2 FQNNGV. The J segment lost 1 base and the V segment lost 6 bases, leaving 8 bases of the junction unmatched. The CDR3 coding sequence is TGTGCCAGCAGTCGACTAGCGGGAGGGCGGGGGTCCTACGAGCAGTACTTC. Its protein is CASSRLAGGRGSYEQYF.

The chain combines TRBV10-3 with TRBJ2-6; 8 bases line up with TRBD1. V was clipped by 7 bases and J by 4 bases; unmatched bases: 9. The CDR3 sequence is 16 residues long. CDR1 is ENHRY and CDR2 is SYGVKD in the germline V gene. CDR3 region: CAINHDRGGGANVLTF. The CDR3 DNA reads as TGTGCCATCAATCATGACAGGGGTGGCGGGGCCAACGTCCTGACTTTC.

The rearrangement uses TRBV9 and TRBJ2-1, with TRBD2 matching 14 bases. The length of the CDR3 is 15 residues. V lost 5 bases and J lost 5; bases outside the gene matches: 3. From germline, CDR1 is SGDLS and CDR2 YYNGEE. CDR3 nucleotides: TGTGCCAGCAGACTGGGACTAGCGGGAGACAATGAGCAGTTCTTC. Amino acid sequence: CASRLGLAGDNEQFF.

The chain couples TRBV5-6 to TRBJ2-7, with 8 bases identical to TRBD2. This CDR3 has 15 residues. The trim removed 1 base at V and 2 bases at J, leaving 5 bases unmatched. Germline assignment: CDR1 SGHDT and CDR2 YYEEEE. CDR3 coding DNA: TGTGCCAGCAGCTTGTTACTAGCGGAGGCCTACGAGCAGTACTTC. This codes for CASSLLLAEAYEQYF.

This clone has only a few counts. This chain joins TRBV19 and TRBJ2-1; D is possibly TRBD2 (6 bases). This CDR3 spans 16 amino acids. Trimming cost V 6 bases and J 5 bases, with 20 bases left between them. The germline gives CDR1 LNHDA, CDR2 SQIVND (reference sequence). CDR3 DNA: TGTGCCAGTAGCCCAAGGCGGGGCAGGGAAGACAATGAGCAGTTCTTC. This codes for CASSPRRGREDNEQFF.

Only a few counts were recorded for this clone. The chain couples TRBV6-6 to TRBJ2-7; no definite D call. The germline gives CDR1 MNHNY, CDR2 SVGAGI (reference sequence). The V end lost 5 bases, the J end lost 9 bases, and 17 bases lay between the germline ends. The CDR3 is 13 residues long. CDR3 coding DNA: TGTGCCAGCAGTGTTCTCTCAGGAAACGGGCAGTACTTC. Translation: CASSVLSGNGQYF.

The rearrangement uses TRBV6-5 and TRBJ1-4; D is perhaps TRBD1 (5 bases). V lost 10 bases to trimming and J lost 3 bases, with 12 bases between them. Per germline, CDR1 MNHEY and CDR2 SVGAGI. This CDR3 comprises 13 residues. The CDR3, as DNA: TGTGCCACGCGGGGCACCCCTAATGAAAAACTGTTTTTT. Amino acid sequence: CATRGTPNEKLFF.

This clone has more than one count but fewer than ten. J is TRBJ2-7 and V is TRBV6-5, with TRBD2 identical over 7 bases. There are 13 residues in the CDR3. V shed 4 bases, J shed 3 bases, and the junction held 3 bases outside the gene matches. The germline gives CDR1 MNHEY, CDR2 SVGAGI. The CDR3 region is CASSWEGDYEQYF. CDR3 coding DNA: TGTGCCAGCAGTTGGGAGGGTGACTACGAGCAGTACTTC.

This chain joins TRBV2 and TRBJ2-5, with 8 bases that match TRBD2. The V gene's germline CDR1 is SNHLY and CDR2 FYNNEI. CDR3 length: 15 amino acids. The trim removed 3 bases at V and 0 bases at J, leaving 3 bases unmatched. CDR3 loop: CASSEAGGNQETQYF. The DNA of the CDR3 is TGTGCCAGCAGTGAGGCGGGGGGCAACCAAGAGACCCAGTACTTC.

The V call is TRBV30, the J call TRBJ1-2; tentatively, D is TRBD1 (6 bases). Germline-derived CDR1 and CDR2 are GTSNPN and SVGIG (reference sequence). This CDR3 has 12 amino acids. Deletions cut 6 bases from V and 7 bases from J, with 15 bases between. CDR3 DNA: TGTGCCTGCCGAGGGGGAAGACTTGGCTACACCTTC. It codes for CACRGGRLGYTF.

This clone appeared a few times. The chain recombines TRBV10-3 with TRBJ2-3; 11 nucleotides agree with TRBD2. CDR3 size: 17 residues. Germline V gives CDR1 ENHRY, CDR2 SYGVKD. Germline trimming cut 0 bases from V and 3 bases from J; bases unmatched to any gene: 5. The CDR3 loop is CAISESISGRGTDTQYF. CDR3 nucleotide sequence: TGTGCCATCAGTGAGTCGATTAGCGGGAGGGGGACAGATACGCAGTATTTT.

This chain connects TRBV5-1 to TRBJ1-3; 10 bases fit TRBD1. Germline CDR1 and CDR2: SGHRS and YFSETQ. The CDR3 has 16 residues. V lost 0 bases to trimming and J lost 3 bases; unmatched junction nucleotides: 3. The CDR3 loop is CASSLGDRGGGNTIYF. The DNA for the CDR3 is TGCGCCAGCAGCTTGGGGGACAGGGGTGGTGGAAACACCATATATTTT.

This clone was seen a few times. The chain couples TRBV5-1 to TRBJ1-1; TRBD1 matches 8 bases. J gave up 4 bases and V 0 bases, and 8 bases lay outside the gene matches. This CDR3 is built from 16 residues. Germline CDR1 is SGHRS and CDR2 is YFSETQ. In nucleotides, the CDR3 is TGCGCCAGCAGCTTGGCCCTACAGGGGGTGCCCACTGAAGCTTTCTTT. Translating it yields CASSLALQGVPTEAFF. The variable domain in full, completed from reference TRBV5-1 and TRBJ1-1, reads KAGVTQTPRYLIKTRGQQVTLSCSPISGHRSVSWYQQTPGQGLQFLFEYFSETQRNKGNFPGRFSGRQFSNSRSEMNVSTLELGDSALYLCASSLALQGVPTEAFFGQGTRLTVV.

The rearrangement uses TRBV7-6 and TRBJ2-7, with a tentative D call TRBD2 (5 bases). This CDR3 has 15 residues. Per germline, CDR1 SGHVS and CDR2 FNYEAQ. V was pared by 5 bases and J by 9 bases, with 23 bases between. The CDR3 protein is CASSPATIGWGRQYF. The CDR3 DNA sequence: TGTGCCAGCAGCCCCGCGACTATTGGGTGGGGTCGGCAGTACTTC.

This clone came up a few times. V is TRBV11-2 and J is TRBJ1-2; 7 bases align to TRBD1. Germline lookup yields CDR1 SGHAT and CDR2 FQNNGV. This CDR3 spans 17 amino acids. Germline trimming cut 5 bases from V and 1 base from J; bases unmatched to any gene: 13. CDR3 protein: CASSTITGTVLNYGYTF. Written as DNA, the CDR3 is TGTGCCAGCAGCACGATTACCGGGACAGTCCTTAACTATGGCTACACCTTC.